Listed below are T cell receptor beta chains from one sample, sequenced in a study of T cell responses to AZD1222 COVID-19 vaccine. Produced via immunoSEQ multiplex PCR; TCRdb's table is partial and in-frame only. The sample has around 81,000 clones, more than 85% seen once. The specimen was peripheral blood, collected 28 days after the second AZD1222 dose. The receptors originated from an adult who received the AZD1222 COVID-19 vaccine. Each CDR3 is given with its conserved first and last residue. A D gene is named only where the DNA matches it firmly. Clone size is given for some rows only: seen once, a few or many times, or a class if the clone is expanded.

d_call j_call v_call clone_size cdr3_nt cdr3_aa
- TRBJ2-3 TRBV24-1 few TGTGCCACCAGTGATTGGGCGTCCGGTGGGGATACGCAGTATTTT CATSDWASGGDTQYF
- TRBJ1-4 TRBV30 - TGTGCCTGGAGTCCTGACAGGGAAAAACTGTTTTTT CAWSPDREKLFF
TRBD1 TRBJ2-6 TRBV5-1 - TGCGCCAGCAGCGCAACAGGGGCTGGGGCCAACGTCCTGACTTTC CASSATGAGANVLTF
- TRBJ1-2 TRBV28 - TGTGCCAGCAGTGCCGGACAAGCCTCGGGCTATGGCTACACCTTC CASSAGQASGYGYTF
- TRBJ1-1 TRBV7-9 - TGTGCCAGCAGCTCCCCGGCGGACAGCACTGAAGCTTTCTTT CASSSPADSTEAFF
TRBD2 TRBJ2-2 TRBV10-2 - TGCGCCAGCAGGAAAGTCGGGCTAGCGGAGACCGGGGAGCTGTTTTTT CASRKVGLAETGELFF
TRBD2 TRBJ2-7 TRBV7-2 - TGTGCCAGCGTTTTAGCGGGAGGAATACCTGACGAGCAGTACTTC CASVLAGGIPDEQYF
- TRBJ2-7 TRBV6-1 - TGTGCCAGCAGTGAACTATTGGGGGCGAGTATCTACGAGCAGTACTTC CASSELLGASIYEQYF
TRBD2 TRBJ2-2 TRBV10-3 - TGTGCCATCAGTGAGCCCAGCGGGAGTGGGGGGGAGCTGTTTTTT CAISEPSGSGGELFF
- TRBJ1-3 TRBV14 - TGTGCCAGCAGCCAGGGGAGAACGGGCGGAAACACCATATATTTT CASSQGRTGGNTIYF
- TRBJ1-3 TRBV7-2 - TGTGCCAGCAGCTTAGAATTGAGGGGGAACACCATATATTTT CASSLELRGNTIYF
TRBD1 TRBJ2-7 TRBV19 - TGTGCCACCCGGGACAGGGGCTACGAGCAGTACTTC CATRDRGYEQYF
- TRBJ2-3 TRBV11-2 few TGTGCCAGCAGCTTAGTTTCAGATACGCAGTATTTT CASSLVSDTQYF
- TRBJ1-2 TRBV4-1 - TGCGCCAGCAGCCAAGTGGACCCGGGGGACTATGGCTACACCTTC CASSQVDPGDYGYTF
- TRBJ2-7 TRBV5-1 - TGCGCCAGCAGCTTTGACAGCTCCTACGAGCAGTACTTC CASSFDSSYEQYF
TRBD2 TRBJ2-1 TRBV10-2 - TGCGCCAGCAGACTAGCGGGAGGGCCAAATGAGCAGTTCTTC CASRLAGGPNEQFF
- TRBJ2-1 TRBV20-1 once TGCAGTGCTAGAGAGCGCGGAGAGCAGTTCTTC CSARERGEQFF
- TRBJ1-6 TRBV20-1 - TGCAGTGCTCACAGTAATTCACCCCTCCACTTT CSAHSNSPLHF
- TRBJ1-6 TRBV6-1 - TGTGCCAGCAGTGAAGTAGCAGTGGTTTCACCCCTCCACTTT CASSEVAVVSPLHF
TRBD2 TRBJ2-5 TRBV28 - TGTGCCAGCACGGGAGCGGGAGAGTCCGAGACCCAGTACTTC CASTGAGESETQYF
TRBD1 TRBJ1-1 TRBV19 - TGTGCCAGTAGGAAAACCCGACAGGGGGCAGGAACTGAAGCTTTCTTT CASRKTRQGAGTEAFF
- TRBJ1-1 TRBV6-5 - TGTGCCAGCAGCACCCAGGAGAACACTGAAGCTTTCTTT CASSTQENTEAFF
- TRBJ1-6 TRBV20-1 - TGCAGTGCTAGTGGGTGGCATTCACCCCTCCACTTT CSASGWHSPLHF
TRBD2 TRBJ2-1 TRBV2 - TGTGCCAGCAATAGCGGGAGTTCCTACAATGAGCAGTTCTTC CASNSGSSYNEQFF
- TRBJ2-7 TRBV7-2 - TGTGCCAGCAGCTTATTCGACTATGAGCAGTACTTC CASSLFDYEQYF
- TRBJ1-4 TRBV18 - TGTGCCAGCTCACAACGGACAACGGGTGAAAAACTGTTTTTT CASSQRTTGEKLFF
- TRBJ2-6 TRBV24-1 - TGTGCCACCAGTGATCAGAGGGCTGGGGCCAACGTCCTGACTTTC CATSDQRAGANVLTF
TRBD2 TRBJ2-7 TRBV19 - TGTGCCAGTAGTATCGGACTAGCTGGGTACGAGCAGTACTTC CASSIGLAGYEQYF
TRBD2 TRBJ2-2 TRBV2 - TGTGCCAGCAATATAGCGGGAGAGAGCACCGGGGAGCTGTTTTTT CASNIAGESTGELFF
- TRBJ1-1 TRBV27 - TGTGCCAGCAGTTTTGGCACAGGCACTGAAGCTTTCTTT CASSFGTGTEAFF
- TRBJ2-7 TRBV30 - TGTGCCTGGAGTGTAGACAGAAAAAGCTACGAGCAGTACTTC CAWSVDRKSYEQYF
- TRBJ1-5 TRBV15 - TGTGCCACCAGCAGAGAAGAAAGCAATCAGCCCCAGCATTTT CATSREESNQPQHF
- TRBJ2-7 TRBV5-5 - TGTGCCAGCAGCCCCTCCCCCCGGGGGACCCTAGGGGAGCAGTACTTC CASSPSPRGTLGEQYF
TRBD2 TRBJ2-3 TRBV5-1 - TGCGCCAGCGGAAGACTAGCGGGAGTGGATACGCAGTATTTT CASGRLAGVDTQYF
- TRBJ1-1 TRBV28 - TGTGCCAGCAGCCCTGGGGGAAACAGGGACACTGAAGCTTTCTTT CASSPGGNRDTEAFF
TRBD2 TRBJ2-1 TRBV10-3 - TGTGCCATCAGGGGGACTAGCGGGAACGATGAGCAGTTCTTC CAIRGTSGNDEQFF
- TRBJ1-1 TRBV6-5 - TGTGCCAGCAGTTACTCCCCCTGGCAGGGCGCTGAAGCTTTCTTT CASSYSPWQGAEAFF
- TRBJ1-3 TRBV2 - TGTGCCAGCACAAACGTGGGACGCACCATATATTTT CASTNVGRTIYF
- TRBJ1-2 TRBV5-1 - TGCGCCAGCAGCTTGGCAGGGTCACATAACTATGGCTACACCTTC CASSLAGSHNYGYTF
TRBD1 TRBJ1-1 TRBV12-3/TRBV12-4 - TGTGCCAGCAGTTTAACAGGGGTCACTGAAGCTTTCTTT CASSLTGVTEAFF
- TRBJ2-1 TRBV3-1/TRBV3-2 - TGTGCCAGCAGCCAACGCCCTAAATGGAATGAGCAGTTCTTC CASSQRPKWNEQFF